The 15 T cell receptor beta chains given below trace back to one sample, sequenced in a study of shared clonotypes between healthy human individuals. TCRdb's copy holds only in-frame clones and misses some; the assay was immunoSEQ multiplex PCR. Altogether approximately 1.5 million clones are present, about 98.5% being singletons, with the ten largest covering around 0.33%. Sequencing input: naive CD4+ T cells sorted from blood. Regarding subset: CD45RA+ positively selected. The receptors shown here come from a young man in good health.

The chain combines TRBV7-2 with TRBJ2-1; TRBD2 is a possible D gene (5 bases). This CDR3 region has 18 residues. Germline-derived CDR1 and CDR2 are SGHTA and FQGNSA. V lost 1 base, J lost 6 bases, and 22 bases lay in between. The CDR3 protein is CASSLEASLGGYVNEQFF. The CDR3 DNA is TGTGCCAGCAGCTTAGAAGCTAGCTTGGGTGGTTATGTCAATGAGCAGTTCTTC. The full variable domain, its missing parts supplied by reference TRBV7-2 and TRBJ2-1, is GAGVSQSPSNKVTEKGKDVELRCDPISGHTALYWYRQSLGQGLEFLIYFQGNSAPDKSGLPSDRFSAERTGGSVSTLTIQRTQQEDSAVYLCASSLEASLGGYVNEQFFGPGTRLTVL.

CDR3 coding DNA: TGTGCCAGCAGCACCCCCGGGACTAGCGGGAGGATGCCGGGGTCCGAGCAGTACTTC. It is translated as CASSTPGTSGRMPGSEQYF. The chain has TRBV7-2 and TRBJ2-7; TRBD2 aligns across 15 bases. From germline, CDR1 is SGHTA and CDR2 FQGNSA. J was trimmed by 6 bases and V by 5 bases; bases with no gene match: 17. The length of the CDR3 is 19 residues.

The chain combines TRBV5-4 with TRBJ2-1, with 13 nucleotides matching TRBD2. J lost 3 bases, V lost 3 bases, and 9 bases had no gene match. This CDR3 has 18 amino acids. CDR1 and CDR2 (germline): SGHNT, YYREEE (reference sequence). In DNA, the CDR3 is TGTGCCAGCAGCTCAAGCAAGGGACTAGCGGGGATCTACAATGAGCAGTTCTTC. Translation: CASSSSKGLAGIYNEQFF.

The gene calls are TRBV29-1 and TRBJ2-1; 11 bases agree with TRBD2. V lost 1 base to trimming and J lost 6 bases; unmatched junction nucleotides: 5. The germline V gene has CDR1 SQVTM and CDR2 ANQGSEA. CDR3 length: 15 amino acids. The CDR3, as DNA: TGCAGCGTTGAAGTCCCGGGACTAGCGGTCAATGAGCAGTTCTTC. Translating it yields CSVEVPGLAVNEQFF.

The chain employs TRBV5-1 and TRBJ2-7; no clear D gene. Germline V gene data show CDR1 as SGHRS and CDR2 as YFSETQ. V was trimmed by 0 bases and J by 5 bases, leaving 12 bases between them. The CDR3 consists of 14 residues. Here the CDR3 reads CASSLDRPLDEQYF. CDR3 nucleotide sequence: TGCGCCAGCAGCTTGGACCGTCCGCTCGACGAGCAGTACTTC.

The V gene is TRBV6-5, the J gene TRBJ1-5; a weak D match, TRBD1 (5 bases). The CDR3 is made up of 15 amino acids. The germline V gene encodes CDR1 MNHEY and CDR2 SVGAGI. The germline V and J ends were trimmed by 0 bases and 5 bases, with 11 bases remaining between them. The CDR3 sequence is CASSYSREDYQPQHF. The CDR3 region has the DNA TGTGCCAGCAGTTACTCCAGGGAAGATTATCAGCCCCAGCATTTT.

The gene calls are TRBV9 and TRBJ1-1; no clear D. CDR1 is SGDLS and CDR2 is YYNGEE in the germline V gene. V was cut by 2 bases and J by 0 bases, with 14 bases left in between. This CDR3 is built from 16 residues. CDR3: CASSVTSYPMNTEAFF. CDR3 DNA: TGTGCCAGCAGCGTGACCTCCTATCCCATGAACACTGAAGCTTTCTTT.

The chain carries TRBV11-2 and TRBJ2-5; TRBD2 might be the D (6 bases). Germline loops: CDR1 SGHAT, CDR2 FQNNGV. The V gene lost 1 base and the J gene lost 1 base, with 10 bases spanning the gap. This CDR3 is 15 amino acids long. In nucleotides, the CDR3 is TGTGCCAGCAGCTTAGGGGGGGTTTCCCAAGAGACCCAGTACTTC. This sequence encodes CASSLGGVSQETQYF.

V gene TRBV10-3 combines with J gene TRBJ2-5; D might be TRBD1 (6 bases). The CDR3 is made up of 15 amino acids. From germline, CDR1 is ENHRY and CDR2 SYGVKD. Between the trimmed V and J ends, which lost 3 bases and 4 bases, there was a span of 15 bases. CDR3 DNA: TGTGCCATCAGTGATTCAGGGGTAGTGAGAGAGACCCAGTACTTC. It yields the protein CAISDSGVVRETQYF.

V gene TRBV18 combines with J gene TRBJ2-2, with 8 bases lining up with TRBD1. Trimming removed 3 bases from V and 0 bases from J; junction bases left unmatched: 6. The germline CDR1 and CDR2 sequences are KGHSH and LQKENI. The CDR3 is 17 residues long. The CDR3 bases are TGTGCCAGCTCACCTAGACAGGGGACGGCGAACACCGGGGAGCTGTTTTTT. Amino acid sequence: CASSPRQGTANTGELFF.

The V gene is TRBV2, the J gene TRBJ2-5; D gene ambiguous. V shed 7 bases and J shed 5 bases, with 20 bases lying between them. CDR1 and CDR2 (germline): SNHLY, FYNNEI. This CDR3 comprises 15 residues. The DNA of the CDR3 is TGTGCCAGCACCTTCGAGTCCAGAAATTGGGAGACCCAGTACTTC. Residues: CASTFESRNWETQYF.

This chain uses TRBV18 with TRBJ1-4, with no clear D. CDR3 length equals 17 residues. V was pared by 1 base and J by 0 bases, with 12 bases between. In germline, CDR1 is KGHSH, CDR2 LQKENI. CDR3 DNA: TGTGCCAGCTCACCACTCTATGCGGGTGCAACTAATGAAAAACTGTTTTTT. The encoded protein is CASSPLYAGATNEKLFF. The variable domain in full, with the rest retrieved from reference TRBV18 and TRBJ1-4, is NAGVMQNPRHLVRRRGQEARLRCSPMKGHSHVYWYRQLPEEGLKFMVYLQKENIIDESGMPKERFSAEFPKEGPSILRIQQVVRGDSAAYFCASSPLYAGATNEKLFFGSGTQLSVL.

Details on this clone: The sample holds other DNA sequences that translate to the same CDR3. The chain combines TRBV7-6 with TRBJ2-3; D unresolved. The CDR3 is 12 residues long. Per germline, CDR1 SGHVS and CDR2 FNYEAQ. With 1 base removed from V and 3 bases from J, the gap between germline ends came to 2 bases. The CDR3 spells CASSLGTDTQYF. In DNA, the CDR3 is TGTGCCAGCAGCTTAGGAACAGATACGCAGTATTTT.

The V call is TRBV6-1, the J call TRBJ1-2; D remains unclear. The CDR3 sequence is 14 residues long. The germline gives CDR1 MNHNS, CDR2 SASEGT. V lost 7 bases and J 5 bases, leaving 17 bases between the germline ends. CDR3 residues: CASNPWPQLYGYTF. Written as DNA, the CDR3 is TGTGCCAGCAACCCATGGCCCCAACTATATGGCTACACCTTC.

The CDR3, as DNA: TGTGCCACGAAACAGGGGACTGGATACAATGAGCAGTTCTTC. It encodes CATKQGTGYNEQFF. The rearrangement uses TRBV10-3 and TRBJ2-1; a possible D gene is TRBD1 (7 bases). The CDR3 loop spans 14 amino acids. Germline loops: CDR1 ENHRY, CDR2 SYGVKD. The V gene lost 10 bases and the J gene lost 4 bases, with 17 bases spanning the gap.